This T cell receptor (beta chain) originates from a study of cytomegalovirus exposure and HLA in healthy donors. General study results and limits: In a later analysis, TCR association rates varied by HLA locus: DRB1 most, HLA-C fewest.

Primers included in the PCR were 60 Vbeta and 13 Jbeta primers. TCRdb keeps only in-frame clones here, not all; method: immunoSEQ multiplex PCR. Among 200,000 to 250,000 clones listed, 82% were seen once. On this clone: Its antigen is unknown.

Germline CDR1 KGHSH, CDR2 LQKENI. The CDR3 has 15 amino acids. Trimming at V came to 3 bases and at J to 7 bases, leaving 8 bases not matched to a gene. V gene TRBV18 combines with J gene TRBJ1-2; 10 positions match TRBD1. The TCR sequence derives from a middle-aged woman in good health and CMV-seropositive. Material for sequencing was PBMCs. The CDR3 nucleotides read TGTGCCAGCTCACCCCTCGACAGGGGGCCCGTTGGCTACACCTTC. Residues: CASSPLDRGPVGYTF.